Listed here are 9 T cell receptor beta chains from one sample, sequenced in a study of blood T cell repertoires in COVID-19. The method was immunoSEQ multiplex PCR; TCRdb's version includes in-frame clones alone and lacks a portion of them. The sample lists roughly 62,000 clones, approximately 92% seen once, with approximately 6% in the top ten. The sample consisted of peripheral blood. Receptors originate from a human donor in a cohort sampled during active COVID-19.

The chain couples TRBV5-6 to TRBJ1-1, with D possibly TRBD1 on 5 matching bases. CDR3 size: 12 residues. V was clipped by 1 base and J by 8 bases, with 9 bases between them. Germline V gives CDR1 SGHDT, CDR2 YYEEEE. CDR3 nucleotides: TGTGCCAGCAGCTTGTCTGCAGGGGAAGCTTTCTTT. Its translation is CASSLSAGEAFF.

This sequence joins TRBV18 and TRBJ1-4; D not certain. Trimming left V 2 bases short and J 4 bases short, with 8 bases between. From germline, CDR1 is KGHSH and CDR2 LQKENI. The CDR3 runs to 14 residues. The CDR3 sequence: CASSPADNNEKLFF. The DNA for the CDR3 is TGTGCCAGCTCACCAGCCGACAATAATGAAAAACTGTTTTTT. Using reference TRBV18 and TRBJ1-4 for the parts outside the CDR3, the full variable domain is NAGVMQNPRHLVRRRGQEARLRCSPMKGHSHVYWYRQLPEEGLKFMVYLQKENIIDESGMPKERFSAEFPKEGPSILRIQQVVRGDSAAYFCASSPADNNEKLFFGSGTQLSVL.

The V call is TRBV5-1, the J call TRBJ2-3; 12 nucleotides line up with TRBD2. The CDR3 is 15 residues long. Germline V gene sequence: CDR1 SGHRS, CDR2 YFSETQ. Germline trimming cut 4 bases from V and 5 bases from J; bases unmatched to any gene: 5. The CDR3 sequence: CASSPSGGDGDTQYF. For the CDR3, the DNA is TGCGCCAGCAGCCCTAGCGGGGGGGATGGAGATACGCAGTATTTT.

The count of this clone is one. The V call is TRBV7-9, the J call TRBJ2-7, with D possibly being TRBD2 (5 bases). V was clipped by 3 bases and J by 7 bases, with 10 bases between them. There are 12 residues in the CDR3. CDR1 SEHNR and CDR2 FQNEAQ come from the germline V gene (reference sequence). The CDR3 loop is CASSLGDWEQYF. In DNA form, the CDR3 reads TGTGCCAGCAGCTTGGGAGACTGGGAGCAGTACTTC.

This clone has a single count. This chain links TRBV9 with TRBJ2-1; D not resolved. Germline V gene data show CDR1 as SGDLS and CDR2 as YYNGEE. Deletions cut 0 bases from V and 0 bases from J, with 7 bases between. The CDR3 consists of 15 residues. In DNA form, the CDR3 reads TGTGCCAGCAGCGTAGGACTGCCCTCCTACAATGAGCAGTTCTTC. As protein: CASSVGLPSYNEQFF.

The genes are TRBV20-1 and TRBJ2-7; D possibly corresponds to TRBD1 (5 bases). Germline assignment: CDR1 DFQATT and CDR2 SNEGSKA (reference sequence). Trimming took off 6 bases at V and 7 bases at J, with 13 bases between the two ends. CDR3 length: 11 amino acids. The CDR3 is CSAERGGEQYF. The CDR3 coding sequence is TGCAGTGCCGAAAGGGGTGGGGAGCAGTACTTC.

This clone was picked up one time. The chain combines TRBV20-1 with TRBJ2-3, with TRBD2 matching 15 bases. The CDR3 covers 16 residues. V gave up 3 bases and J gave up 3 bases; unmatched junction bases: 4. Germline values: CDR1 DFQATT, CDR2 SNEGSKA (reference sequence). CDR3 in amino acids: CSASGLAGGPTDTQYF. In nucleotides, the CDR3 is TGCAGTGCTAGTGGACTAGCGGGAGGGCCGACAGATACGCAGTATTTT.

The chain employs TRBV5-6 and TRBJ2-2; D is perhaps TRBD1 (6 bases). This CDR3 spans 16 amino acids. The germline V gene has CDR1 SGHDT and CDR2 YYEEEE. V lost 4 bases and J 3 bases, leaving 16 bases between the germline ends. This chain's CDR3 is CASSLQGRGYTGELFF. The CDR3 coding sequence is TGTGCCAGCAGCCTACAGGGTAGGGGATACACCGGGGAGCTGTTTTTT.

This chain links TRBV6-5 with TRBJ2-6; D perhaps matches TRBD1 (5 bases). The V gene lost 4 bases and the J gene lost 2 bases, with 12 bases spanning the gap. Germline assignment: CDR1 MNHEY and CDR2 SVGAGI. The CDR3 covers 16 residues. CDR3 sequence: CASSSGNIPGANVLTF. The DNA of the CDR3 is TGTGCCAGCAGTTCAGGGAATATCCCTGGGGCCAACGTCCTGACTTTC.